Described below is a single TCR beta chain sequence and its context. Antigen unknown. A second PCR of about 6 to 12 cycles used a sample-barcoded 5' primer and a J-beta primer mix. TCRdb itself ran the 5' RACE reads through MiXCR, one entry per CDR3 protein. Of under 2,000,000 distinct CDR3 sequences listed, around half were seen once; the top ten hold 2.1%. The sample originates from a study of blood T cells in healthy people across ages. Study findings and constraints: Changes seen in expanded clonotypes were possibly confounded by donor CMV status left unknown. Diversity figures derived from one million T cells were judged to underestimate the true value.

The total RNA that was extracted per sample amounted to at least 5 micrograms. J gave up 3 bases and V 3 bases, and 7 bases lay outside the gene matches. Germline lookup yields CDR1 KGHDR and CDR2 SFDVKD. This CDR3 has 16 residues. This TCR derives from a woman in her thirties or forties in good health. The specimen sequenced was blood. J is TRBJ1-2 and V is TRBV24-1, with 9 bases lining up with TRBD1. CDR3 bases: TGTGCCACCAGTGATACAGGACAGGGGACCCACTATGGCTACACCTTC. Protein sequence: CATSDTGQGTHYGYTF.